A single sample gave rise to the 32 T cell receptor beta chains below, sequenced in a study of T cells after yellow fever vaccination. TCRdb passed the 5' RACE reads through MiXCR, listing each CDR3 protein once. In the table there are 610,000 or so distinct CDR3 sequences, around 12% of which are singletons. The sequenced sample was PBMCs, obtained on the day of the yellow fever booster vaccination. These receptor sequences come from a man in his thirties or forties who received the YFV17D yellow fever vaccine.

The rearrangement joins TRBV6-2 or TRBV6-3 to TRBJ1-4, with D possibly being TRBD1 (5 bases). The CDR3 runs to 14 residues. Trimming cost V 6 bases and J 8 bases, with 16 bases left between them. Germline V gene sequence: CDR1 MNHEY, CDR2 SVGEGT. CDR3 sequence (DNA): TGTGCCAGCAGCTGGAGGAGACAGAACGAAAAACTGTTTTTT. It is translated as CASSWRRQNEKLFF.

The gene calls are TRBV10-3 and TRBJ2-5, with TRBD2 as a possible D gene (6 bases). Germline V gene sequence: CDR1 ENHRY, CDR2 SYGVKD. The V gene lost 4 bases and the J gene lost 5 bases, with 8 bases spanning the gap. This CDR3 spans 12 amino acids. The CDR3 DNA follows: TGTGCCATCAGTGGGAGGGATGAGACCCAGTACTTC. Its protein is CAISGRDETQYF.

This chain's CDR3 is CASTPPIGELFF. As DNA, the CDR3 is TGTGCCAGCACCCCCCCCATCGGGGAGCTGTTTTTT. V is TRBV28 and J is TRBJ2-2; no clear D. The CDR3 has 12 residues. V lost 7 bases, J lost 7 bases, and 10 bases lay in between. Germline-derived CDR1 and CDR2 are MDHEN and SYDVKM.

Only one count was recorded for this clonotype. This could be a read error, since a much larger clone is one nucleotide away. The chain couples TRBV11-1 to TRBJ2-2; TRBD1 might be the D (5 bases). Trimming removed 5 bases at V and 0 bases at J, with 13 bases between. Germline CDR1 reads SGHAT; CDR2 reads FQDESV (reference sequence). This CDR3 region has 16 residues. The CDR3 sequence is CASSVGALPNTGELFF. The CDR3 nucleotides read TGTGCCAGCAGCGTTGGGGCACTCCCGAACACCGGGGAGCTGTTTTTT.

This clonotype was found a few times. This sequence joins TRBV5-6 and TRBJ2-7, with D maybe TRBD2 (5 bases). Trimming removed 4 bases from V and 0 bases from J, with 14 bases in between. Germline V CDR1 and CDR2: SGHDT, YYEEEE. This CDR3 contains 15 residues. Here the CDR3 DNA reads TGTGCCAGCAGCCCCCCACCGGGGAGCTCCTACGAGCAGTACTTC. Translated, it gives CASSPPPGSSYEQYF. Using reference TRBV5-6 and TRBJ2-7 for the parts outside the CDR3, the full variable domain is DAGVTQSPTHLIKTRGQQVTLRCSPKSGHDTVSWYQQALGQGPQFIFQYYEEEERQRGNFPDRFSGHQFPNYSSELNVNALLLGDSALYLCASSPPPGSSYEQYFGPGTRLTVT.

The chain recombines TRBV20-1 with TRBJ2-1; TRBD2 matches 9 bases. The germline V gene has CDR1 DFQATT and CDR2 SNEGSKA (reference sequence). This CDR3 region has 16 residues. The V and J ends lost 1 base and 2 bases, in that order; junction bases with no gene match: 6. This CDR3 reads CSARGSGRNTYNEQFF. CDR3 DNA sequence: TGCAGTGCTAGAGGGAGCGGGAGGAACACCTACAATGAGCAGTTCTTC.

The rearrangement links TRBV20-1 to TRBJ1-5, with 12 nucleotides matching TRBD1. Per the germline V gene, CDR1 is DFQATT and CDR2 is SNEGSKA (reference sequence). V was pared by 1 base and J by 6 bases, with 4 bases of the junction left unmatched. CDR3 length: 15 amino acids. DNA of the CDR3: TGCAGTGCTAGAGCCTGGGACAGGGGGCCTCAGCCCCAGCATTTT. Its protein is CSARAWDRGPQPQHF.

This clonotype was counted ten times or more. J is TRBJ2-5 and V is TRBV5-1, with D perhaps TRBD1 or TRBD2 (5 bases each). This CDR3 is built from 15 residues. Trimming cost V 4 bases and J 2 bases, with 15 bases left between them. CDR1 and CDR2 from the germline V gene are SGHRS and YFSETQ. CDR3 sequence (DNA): TGCGCCAGCAGCGTCGGGACCGCTAGGCAAGAGACCCAGTACTTC. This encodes CASSVGTARQETQYF.

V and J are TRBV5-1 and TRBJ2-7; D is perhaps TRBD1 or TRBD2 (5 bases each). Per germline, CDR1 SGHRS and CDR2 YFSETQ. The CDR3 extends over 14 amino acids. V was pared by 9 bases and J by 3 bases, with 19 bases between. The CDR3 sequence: CATEVRTKDYEQYF. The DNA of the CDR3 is TGCGCCACGGAGGTCCGGACAAAGGACTACGAGCAGTACTTC.

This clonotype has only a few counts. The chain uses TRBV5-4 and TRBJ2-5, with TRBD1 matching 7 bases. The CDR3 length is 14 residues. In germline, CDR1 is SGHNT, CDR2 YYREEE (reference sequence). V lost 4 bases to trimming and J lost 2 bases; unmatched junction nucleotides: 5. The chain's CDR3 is CASSTGQAQETQYF. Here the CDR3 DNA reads TGTGCCAGCAGCACCGGACAGGCTCAAGAGACCCAGTACTTC.

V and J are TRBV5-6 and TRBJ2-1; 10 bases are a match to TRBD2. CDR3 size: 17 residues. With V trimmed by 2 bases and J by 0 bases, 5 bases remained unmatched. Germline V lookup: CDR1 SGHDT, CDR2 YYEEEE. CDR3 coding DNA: TGTGCCAGCAGCTTCGGACTAGCGGATATCTCCTACAATGAGCAGTTCTTC. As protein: CASSFGLADISYNEQFF. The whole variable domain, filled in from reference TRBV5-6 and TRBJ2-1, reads DAGVTQSPTHLIKTRGQQVTLRCSPKSGHDTVSWYQQALGQGPQFIFQYYEEEERQRGNFPDRFSGHQFPNYSSELNVNALLLGDSALYLCASSFGLADISYNEQFFGPGTRLTVL.

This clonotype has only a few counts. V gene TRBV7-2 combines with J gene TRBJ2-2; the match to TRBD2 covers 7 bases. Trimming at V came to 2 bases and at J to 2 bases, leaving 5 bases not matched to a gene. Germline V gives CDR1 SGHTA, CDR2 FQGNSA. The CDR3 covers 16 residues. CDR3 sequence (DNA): TGTGCCAGCAGCTTATGGGGGAGGGAAAACACCGGGGAGCTGTTTTTT. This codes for CASSLWGRENTGELFF.

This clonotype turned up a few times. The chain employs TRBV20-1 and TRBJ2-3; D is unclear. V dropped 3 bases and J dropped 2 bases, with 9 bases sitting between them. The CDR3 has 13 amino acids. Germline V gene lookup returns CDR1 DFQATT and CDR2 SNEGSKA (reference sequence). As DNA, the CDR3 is TGCAGTGCTAGCGGGCGGAACACAGATACGCAGTATTTT. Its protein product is CSASGRNTDTQYF.

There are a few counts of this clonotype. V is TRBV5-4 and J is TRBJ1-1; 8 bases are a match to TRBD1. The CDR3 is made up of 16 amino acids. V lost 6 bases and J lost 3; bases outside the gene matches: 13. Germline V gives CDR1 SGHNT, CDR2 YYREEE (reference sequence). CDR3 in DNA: TGTGCCAGCACCTTTACTCAGGGGGCTTGGTACACTGAAGCTTTCTTT. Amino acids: CASTFTQGAWYTEAFF.

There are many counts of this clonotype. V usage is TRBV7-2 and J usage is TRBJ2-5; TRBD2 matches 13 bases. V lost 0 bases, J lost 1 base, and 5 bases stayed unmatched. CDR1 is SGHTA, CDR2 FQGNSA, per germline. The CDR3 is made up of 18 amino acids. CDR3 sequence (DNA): TGTGCCAGCAGCTTAGCGCGTCGGACTAGCGGGAGCCAAGAGACCCAGTACTTC. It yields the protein CASSLARRTSGSQETQYF.

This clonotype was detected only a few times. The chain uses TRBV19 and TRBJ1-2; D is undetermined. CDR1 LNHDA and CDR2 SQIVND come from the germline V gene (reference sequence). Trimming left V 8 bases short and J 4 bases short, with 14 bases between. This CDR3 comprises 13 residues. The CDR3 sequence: CASATAPTYGYTF. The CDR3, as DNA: TGTGCCAGTGCCACCGCCCCAACCTATGGCTACACCTTC. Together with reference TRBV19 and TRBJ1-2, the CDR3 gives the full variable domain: DGGITQSPKYLFRKEGQNVTLSCEQNLNHDAMYWYRQDPGQGLRLIYYSQIVNDFQKGDIAEGYSVSREKKESFPLTVTSAQKNPTAFYLCASATAPTYGYTFGSGTRLTVV.

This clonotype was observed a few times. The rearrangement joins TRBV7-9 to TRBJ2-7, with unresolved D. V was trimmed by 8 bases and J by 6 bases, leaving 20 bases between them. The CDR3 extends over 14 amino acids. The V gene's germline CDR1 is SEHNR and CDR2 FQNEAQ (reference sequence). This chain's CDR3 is CASGELPEVSEQYF. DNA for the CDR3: TGTGCCAGCGGGGAACTCCCTGAAGTCTCCGAGCAGTACTTC.

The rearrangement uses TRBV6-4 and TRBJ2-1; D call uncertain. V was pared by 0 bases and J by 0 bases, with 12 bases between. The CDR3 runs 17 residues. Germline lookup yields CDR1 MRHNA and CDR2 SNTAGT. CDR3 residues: CASSDSPSLSSYNEQFF. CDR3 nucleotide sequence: TGTGCCAGCAGTGACTCGCCTTCTTTAAGCTCCTACAATGAGCAGTTCTTC.

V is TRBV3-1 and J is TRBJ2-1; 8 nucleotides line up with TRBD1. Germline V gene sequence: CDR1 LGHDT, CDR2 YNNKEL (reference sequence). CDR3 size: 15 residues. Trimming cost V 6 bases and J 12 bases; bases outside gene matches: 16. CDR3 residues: CASRAGQGAAVGQFF. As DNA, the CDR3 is TGTGCCAGCAGGGCCGGACAGGGAGCAGCCGTCGGGCAGTTCTTC.

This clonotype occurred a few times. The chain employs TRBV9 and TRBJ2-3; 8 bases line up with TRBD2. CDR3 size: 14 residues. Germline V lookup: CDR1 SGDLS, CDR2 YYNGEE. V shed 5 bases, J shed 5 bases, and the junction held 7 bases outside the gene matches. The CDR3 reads CASRTGLGLDTQYF. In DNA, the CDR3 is TGTGCCAGCAGGACGGGACTAGGGTTAGATACGCAGTATTTT.

The CDR3 sequence: CSARGGTGTETQYF. Written as DNA, the CDR3 is TGCAGTGCTAGAGGCGGGACAGGGACGGAGACCCAGTACTTC. V usage is TRBV20-1 and J usage is TRBJ2-5, with 9 bases aligning to TRBD1. The CDR3 loop spans 14 amino acids. Germline V gene lookup returns CDR1 DFQATT and CDR2 SNEGSKA (reference sequence). Trimming took 1 base from V and 5 from J; bases not matched to a gene: 5.

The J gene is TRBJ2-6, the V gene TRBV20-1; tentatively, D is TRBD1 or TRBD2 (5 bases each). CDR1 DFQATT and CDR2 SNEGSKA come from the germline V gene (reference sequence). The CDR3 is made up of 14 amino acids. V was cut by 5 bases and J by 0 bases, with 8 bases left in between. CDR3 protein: CSAPGTSGANVLTF. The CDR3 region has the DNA TGCAGTGCTCCGGGGACCTCTGGGGCCAACGTCCTGACTTTC.

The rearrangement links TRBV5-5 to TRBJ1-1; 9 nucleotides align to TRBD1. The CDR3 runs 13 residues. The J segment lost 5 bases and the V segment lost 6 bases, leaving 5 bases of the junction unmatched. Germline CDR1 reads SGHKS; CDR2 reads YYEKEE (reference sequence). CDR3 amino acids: CASTLQGATEAFF. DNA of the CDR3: TGTGCCAGCACCTTACAGGGGGCAACTGAAGCTTTCTTT.

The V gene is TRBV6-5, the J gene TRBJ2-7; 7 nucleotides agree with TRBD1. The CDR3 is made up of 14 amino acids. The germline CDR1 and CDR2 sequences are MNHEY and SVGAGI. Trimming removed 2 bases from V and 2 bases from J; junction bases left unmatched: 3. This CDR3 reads CASSYPDRPYEQYF. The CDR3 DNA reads TGTGCCAGCAGTTACCCGGACAGGCCCTACGAGCAGTACTTC.

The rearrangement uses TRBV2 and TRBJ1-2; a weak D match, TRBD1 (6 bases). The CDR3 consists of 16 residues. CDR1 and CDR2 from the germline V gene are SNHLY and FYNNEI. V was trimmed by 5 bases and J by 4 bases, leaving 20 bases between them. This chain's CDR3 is CASSPSRTASSYGYTF. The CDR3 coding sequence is TGTGCCAGCAGTCCCTCACGGACAGCTAGTTCCTATGGCTACACCTTC.

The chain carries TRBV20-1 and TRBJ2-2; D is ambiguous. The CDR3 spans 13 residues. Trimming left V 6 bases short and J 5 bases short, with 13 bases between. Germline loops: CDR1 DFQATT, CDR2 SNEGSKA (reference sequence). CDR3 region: CSAPPSGTGELFF. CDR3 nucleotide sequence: TGCAGTGCGCCCCCGTCTGGTACCGGGGAGCTGTTTTTT.

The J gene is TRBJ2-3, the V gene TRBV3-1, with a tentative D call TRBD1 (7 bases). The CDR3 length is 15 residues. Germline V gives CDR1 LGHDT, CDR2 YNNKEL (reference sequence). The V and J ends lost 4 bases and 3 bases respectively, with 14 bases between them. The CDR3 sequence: CASSPRQGGTDTQYF. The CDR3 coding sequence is TGTGCCAGCAGCCCAAGACAGGGAGGAACAGATACGCAGTATTTT.

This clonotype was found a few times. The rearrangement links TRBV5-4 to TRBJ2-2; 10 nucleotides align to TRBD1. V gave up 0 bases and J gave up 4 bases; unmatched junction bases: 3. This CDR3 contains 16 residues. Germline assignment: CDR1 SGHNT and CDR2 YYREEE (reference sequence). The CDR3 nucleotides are TGTGCCAGCAGCTTGGCGGGACAGGGGAGCACCGGGGAGCTGTTTTTT. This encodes CASSLAGQGSTGELFF.

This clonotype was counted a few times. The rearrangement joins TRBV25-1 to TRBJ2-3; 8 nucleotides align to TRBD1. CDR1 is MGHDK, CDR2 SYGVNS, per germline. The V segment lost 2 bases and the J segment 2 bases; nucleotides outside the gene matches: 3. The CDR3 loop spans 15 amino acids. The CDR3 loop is CASSEQGALTDTQYF. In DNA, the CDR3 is TGTGCCAGCAGTGAACAGGGGGCCCTCACAGATACGCAGTATTTT.

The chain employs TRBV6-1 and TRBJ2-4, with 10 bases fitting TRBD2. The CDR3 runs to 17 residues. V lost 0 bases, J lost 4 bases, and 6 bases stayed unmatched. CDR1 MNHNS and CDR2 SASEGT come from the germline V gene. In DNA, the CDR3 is TGTGCCAGCAGTGAAGCCGCTAGCGGGAGTTTGAAAAACATTCAGTACTTC. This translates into CASSEAASGSLKNIQYF.

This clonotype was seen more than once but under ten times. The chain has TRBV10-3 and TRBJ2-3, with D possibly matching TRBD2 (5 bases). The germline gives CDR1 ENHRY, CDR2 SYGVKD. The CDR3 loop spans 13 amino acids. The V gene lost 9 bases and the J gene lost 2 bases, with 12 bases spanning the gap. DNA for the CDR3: TGTGCCATTGGCAGCGGCCACACAGATACGCAGTATTTT. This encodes CAIGSGHTDTQYF.

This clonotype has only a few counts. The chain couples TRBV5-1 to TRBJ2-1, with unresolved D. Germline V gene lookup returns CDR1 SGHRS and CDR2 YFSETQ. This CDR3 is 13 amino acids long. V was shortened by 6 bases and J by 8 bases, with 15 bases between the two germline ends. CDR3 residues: CASTLTMGYEQFF. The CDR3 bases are TGCGCCAGCACCCTAACGATGGGCTATGAGCAGTTCTTC.